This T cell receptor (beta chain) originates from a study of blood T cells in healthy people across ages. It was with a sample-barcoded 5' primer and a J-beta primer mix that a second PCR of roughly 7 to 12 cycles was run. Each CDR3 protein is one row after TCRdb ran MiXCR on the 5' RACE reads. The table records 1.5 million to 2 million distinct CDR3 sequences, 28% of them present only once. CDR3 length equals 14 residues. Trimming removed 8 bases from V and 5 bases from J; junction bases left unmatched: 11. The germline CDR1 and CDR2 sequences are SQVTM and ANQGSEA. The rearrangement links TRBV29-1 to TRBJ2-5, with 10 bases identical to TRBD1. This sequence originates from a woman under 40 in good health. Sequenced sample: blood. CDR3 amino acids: CSFTDPGQGETQYF. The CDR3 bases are TGCAGCTTCACTGATCCGGGACAGGGGGAGACCCAGTACTTC.